The 14 T cell receptor beta chains presented below share a single source sample, sequenced in a study of spatial heterogeneity in lung cancer. TCRdb itself ran the 5' RACE reads through MiXCR, one entry per CDR3 protein. The sample records about 27,000 distinct CDR3 sequences, 6.9% being singletons. Time point meaning: sample taken at primary tumor resection. Without sorting, whole RNA was sequenced from tumor, nontumor lung or frozen PBMC. The source material was PBMCs, sampled at surgery. Receptors were obtained from a male donor with early-stage non-small cell lung cancer.

This clonotype was seen many times. The rearrangement joins TRBV6-5 to TRBJ2-2, with 9 nucleotides matching TRBD1. This CDR3 is 16 amino acids long. The germline CDR1 and CDR2 sequences are MNHEY and SVGAGI. V trimming: 5 bases; J trimming: 3 bases; junction bases outside the gene matches: 7. The CDR3 here is CASSLGTGYDTGELFF. The CDR3 nucleotides read TGTGCCAGCAGTCTGGGGACAGGGTATGACACCGGGGAGCTGTTTTTT.

This chain joins TRBV12-3 or TRBV12-4 and TRBJ1-2, with 7 bases matching TRBD1. After removal of 4 bases from V and 0 bases from J, the junction contained 5 bases not matched to a gene. The CDR3 is made up of 15 amino acids. Written as DNA, the CDR3 is TGTGCCAGCAGTTCAGGGACAGTAGCTAACTATGGCTACACCTTC. Protein sequence: CASSSGTVANYGYTF.

At least ten counts were recorded for this clonotype. V and J are TRBV10-3 and TRBJ2-1; TRBD2 might be the D (6 bases). The V end was cut by 0 bases, the J end by 7 bases, with 10 bases between. The CDR3 loop spans 14 amino acids. Germline assignment: CDR1 ENHRY and CDR2 SYGVKD. The CDR3 is CAISESRGENEQFF. The CDR3 DNA is TGTGCCATCAGTGAGTCGCGGGGAGAAAATGAGCAGTTCTTC.

This chain connects TRBV7-2 to TRBJ1-3; D unresolved. The V end lost 3 bases, the J end lost 0 bases, and 6 bases lay between the germline ends. The CDR3 consists of 14 residues. CDR1 and CDR2 from the germline V gene are SGHTA and FQGNSA. The CDR3 here is CASSFDNSGNTIYF. In DNA form, the CDR3 reads TGTGCCAGCAGCTTCGACAACTCTGGAAACACCATATATTTT. Full variable domain (remainder filled in from reference TRBV7-2 and TRBJ1-3): GAGVSQSPSNKVTEKGKDVELRCDPISGHTALYWYRQSLGQGLEFLIYFQGNSAPDKSGLPSDRFSAERTGGSVSTLTIQRTQQEDSAVYLCASSFDNSGNTIYFGEGSWLTVV.

This clonotype was picked up many times. The chain carries TRBV10-3 and TRBJ2-7; 9 bases are a match to TRBD1. The junction had 5 bases not matched to a gene; V was cut back by 6 bases and J by 5 bases. The CDR3 consists of 13 residues. Germline CDR1 reads ENHRY; CDR2 reads SYGVKD. CDR3 loop: CAIRGTGPHEQYF. The DNA for the CDR3 is TGTGCCATCAGGGGGACAGGGCCGCACGAGCAGTACTTC.

This clonotype was found many times. The chain is built from TRBV20-1 and TRBJ2-3; D possibly corresponds to TRBD1 (5 bases). In germline, CDR1 is DFQATT, CDR2 SNEGSKA (reference sequence). Trimming took off 6 bases at V and 4 bases at J, with 11 bases between the two ends. The length of the CDR3 is 12 residues. The CDR3 protein is CSAVTEPDTQYF. The CDR3 bases are TGCAGTGCCGTGACAGAACCAGATACGCAGTATTTT.

This clonotype was detected ten times or more. The chain is built from TRBV11-1 and TRBJ2-5; 7 bases are a match to TRBD1. The CDR3 consists of 15 residues. CDR1 is SGHAT, CDR2 FQDESV, per germline (reference sequence). The J segment lost 2 bases and the V segment lost 6 bases, leaving 9 bases of the junction unmatched. CDR3 in amino acids: CASSRTGTEQETQYF. CDR3 nucleotides: TGTGCCAGCAGTAGGACCGGGACAGAACAAGAGACCCAGTACTTC.

This clonotype came up many times. The chain carries TRBV5-1 and TRBJ2-7; no clear D. There are 14 residues in the CDR3. The V gene's germline CDR1 is SGHRS and CDR2 YFSETQ. V was cut by 1 base and J by 5 bases, with 13 bases left in between. CDR3 bases: TGCGCCAGCAGCTTGTGGGTAGGGAACGACGAGCAGTACTTC. Protein sequence: CASSLWVGNDEQYF.

The chain combines TRBV7-9 with TRBJ2-1; D perhaps matches TRBD1 (5 bases). Germline CDR1 is SEHNR and CDR2 is FQNEAQ (reference sequence). Trimming shortened V by 5 bases and J by 7 bases, and 12 bases separated the two germline ends. The CDR3 extends over 13 amino acids. DNA for the CDR3: TGTGCCAGCAGCAGGACACTGGAGAATGAGCAGTTCTTC. It codes for CASSRTLENEQFF. The full variable domain, rest sourced from reference TRBV7-9 and TRBJ2-1, is DTGVSQNPRHKITKRGQNVTFRCDPISEHNRLYWYRQTLGQGPEFLTYFQNEAQLEKSRLLSDRFSAERPKGSFSTLEIQRTEQGDSAMYLCASSRTLENEQFFGPGTRLTVL.

This clonotype was observed at least ten times. The V and J genes are TRBV2 and TRBJ1-4; perhaps TRBD1 as D (5 bases). The length of the CDR3 is 15 residues. The V gene's germline CDR1 is SNHLY and CDR2 FYNNEI. The germline V and J ends were trimmed by 6 bases and 1 base, with 12 bases remaining between them. The CDR3 is CASRRDGVTNEKLFF. In nucleotides, the CDR3 is TGTGCCAGCAGGCGGGACGGAGTAACTAATGAAAAACTGTTTTTT.

This clonotype showed up many times. The V gene is TRBV28, the J gene TRBJ1-1; tentative D call: TRBD1 (6 bases). Germline V gene sequence: CDR1 MDHEN, CDR2 SYDVKM. The CDR3 has 14 amino acids. Trimming cost V 6 bases and J 1 base, with 12 bases left between them. The CDR3 reads CASSKTRGNTEAFF. Here the CDR3 DNA reads TGTGCCAGCAGCAAAACCAGGGGGAACACTGAAGCTTTCTTT.

This clonotype was detected only a few times. This sequence joins TRBV27 and TRBJ2-7, with unresolved D. This CDR3 has 13 residues. Trimming took 3 bases from V and 0 from J, leaving 6 bases between them. Germline V gene sequence: CDR1 MNHEY, CDR2 SMNVEV (reference sequence). The CDR3 protein is CASSFGASYEQYV. The CDR3 bases are TGTGCCAGCAGTTTCGGAGCCTCCTACGAGCAGTACGTC.

This clonotype was recorded at least ten times. The rearrangement joins TRBV6-1 to TRBJ2-1; 8 bases agree with TRBD1. J was trimmed by 6 bases and V by 9 bases; bases with no gene match: 4. Germline values: CDR1 MNHNS, CDR2 SASEGT. The CDR3 spans 12 residues. The CDR3 loop is CASGDRGNEQFF. CDR3 sequence (DNA): TGTGCCAGTGGTGACAGGGGCAATGAGCAGTTCTTC.

There are a few counts of this clonotype. The chain recombines TRBV27 with TRBJ1-2, with D maybe TRBD1 (6 bases). CDR3 length: 16 amino acids. Germline V CDR1 and CDR2: MNHEY, SMNVEV (reference sequence). V lost 4 bases and J 7 bases, leaving 22 bases between the germline ends. This CDR3 is CASSYEGRGRGSGYTF. The CDR3 nucleotides are TGTGCCAGCAGTTATGAAGGACGGGGCAGGGGATCTGGCTACACCTTC.